This T cell receptor beta chain was observed in a study of T cell responses to AZD1222 COVID-19 vaccine. Points from the study as a whole: It should be noted that donors were predominantly white British and more often female, and clonal diversity was possibly underestimated.

V lost 6 bases to trimming and J lost 5 bases, with 20 bases between them. Germline-derived CDR1 and CDR2 are LGHDT and YNNKEL (reference sequence). The CDR3 consists of 16 residues. Recipients boosted at about 4 weeks or about 12 weeks are pooled. Method: immunoSEQ multiplex PCR; TCRdb's copy keeps in-frame clones and lacks some. The table has approximately 130,000 clones, roughly 89% seen once. For this clone: Its target is unknown.

This sample comprised peripheral blood, obtained 28 days after the second AZD1222 dose. This receptor was identified in an adult who received the AZD1222 COVID-19 vaccine. The J gene is TRBJ1-3, the V gene TRBV3-1 (or the pseudogene TRBV3-2), with D possibly TRBD1 on 5 matching bases. CDR3 residues: CASSPLLQGFRNTIYF. In nucleotides, the CDR3 is TGTGCCAGCAGTCCTCTTCTTCAGGGTTTTAGAAACACCATATATTTT.